This entry features one T cell receptor beta chain sequence. Its antigen remains unknown. The selected patients with pancreatic ductal adenocarcinoma had surgery but no neoadjuvant therapy. The data originate from a study of T cells in pancreatic ductal adenocarcinoma. Study results and limitations: Mean clonality was approximately 0.11 in tumors and about 0.069 in blood, not significantly different.

CDR3 length equals 14 residues. The trim removed 5 bases at V and 3 bases at J, leaving 6 bases unmatched. Germline CDR1 and CDR2: SNHLY and FYNNEI. The repertoire was sequenced with immunoSEQ multiplex PCR; TCRdb's copy has only in-frame clones and lacks some. The sample records about 100,000 clones, nearly 95% being singletons. The chain is built from TRBV2 and TRBJ2-7; 8 bases are a match to TRBD1. Sequencing was carried out using PBMCs. The sequence came from a human donor with pancreatic ductal adenocarcinoma. CDR3 region: CASSQTGGIYEQYF. The CDR3 coding sequence is TGTGCCAGCAGTCAAACAGGGGGAATCTACGAGCAGTACTTC.